This T cell receptor beta chain was found in a study of PD-1 blockade in classical Hodgkin lymphoma. General study results and limits: Repertoires differed for reasons still undefined, possibly disease activity or prior therapy. The CD4+ diversity rise by C4D1 was clearest in complete responders.

Trimming took 6 bases from V and 4 from J; bases not matched to a gene: 3. Germline CDR1 SGHTA, CDR2 FQGNSA. This CDR3 region has 14 residues. Generated by immunoSEQ multiplex PCR, the TCRdb table keeps only in-frame clones and is missing some. The table shows tens of thousands of clones, with around 68% occurring only once. Time point: cycle 4 day 1 (C4D1), after 6 weeks of nivolumab. Each of the patients experienced relapse following autologous stem cell transplantation, and their brentuximab vedotin exposure differed. As concerns this clone: As yet, its antigen is unknown.

The chain recombines TRBV7-2 with TRBJ1-5, with 10 bases fitting TRBD1. The input for sequencing was peripheral blood mononuclear cells (PBMCs), taken before the fourth cycle of nivolumab. This receptor was obtained from a human donor with classical Hodgkin lymphoma. In DNA form, the CDR3 reads TGTGCCAGCAGTGGACAGGGGGGGAATCAGCCCCAGCATTTT. It codes for CASSGQGGNQPQHF.